This T cell receptor beta chain is from a study of monozygotic twins with cystic fibrosis. Across the study: Three micrograms of fragmented DNA underwent 15 PCR cycles for library preparation. Whole-study results and caveats: Monozygotic CF twin pairs shared significantly more nucleotide-identical clonotypes than unrelated CF individuals did. Co-twins had the most similar V usage for 13 of 16 pairs, J for 8.

Germline V gene sequence: CDR1 SGHRS, CDR2 YFSETQ. V was trimmed by 0 bases and J by 4 bases, leaving 11 bases between them. The CDR3 contains 15 residues. Produced via immunoSEQ multiplex PCR; TCRdb's table is partial and in-frame only. This table has under 20,000 clones, roughly nine tenths appearing once. Points on this clone: Its antigen remains unidentified.

The TCR comes from a girl aged 2-10 years with cystic fibrosis. Sequencing input: blood. The chain has TRBV5-1 and TRBJ1-3, with D perhaps matching TRBD1 (5 bases). CDR3 in DNA: TGCGCCAGCAGCTTGGAGGCAGGGATGGGAAACACCATATATTTT. Encoded protein: CASSLEAGMGNTIYF.